This T cell receptor (beta chain) came from a study of CD8 T cells in Susac syndrome. An amount of RNA that ranged from roughly 0.5 to 1 ug was reverse transcribed with random hexamers. MiXCR, applied by TCRdb to the immunoSEQ multiplex PCR reads, yields one record per CDR3 protein. The sample shows fewer than 150,000 distinct CDR3 sequences, about 95% of them seen only once. The CDR3 runs to 16 residues. In germline, CDR1 is SGHRS, CDR2 YFSETQ. V was pared by 4 bases and J by 1 base, with 5 bases of the junction left unmatched. This chain links TRBV5-1 with TRBJ2-5; 12 bases match TRBD2. This clonotype originated in a human donor in good health. The sample consisted of CD4+ T cells from PBMCs. Written as DNA, the CDR3 is TGCGCCAGCAGCCCCGGACTAGCGGGATTCCAAGAGACCCAGTACTTC. This gives the protein CASSPGLAGFQETQYF.